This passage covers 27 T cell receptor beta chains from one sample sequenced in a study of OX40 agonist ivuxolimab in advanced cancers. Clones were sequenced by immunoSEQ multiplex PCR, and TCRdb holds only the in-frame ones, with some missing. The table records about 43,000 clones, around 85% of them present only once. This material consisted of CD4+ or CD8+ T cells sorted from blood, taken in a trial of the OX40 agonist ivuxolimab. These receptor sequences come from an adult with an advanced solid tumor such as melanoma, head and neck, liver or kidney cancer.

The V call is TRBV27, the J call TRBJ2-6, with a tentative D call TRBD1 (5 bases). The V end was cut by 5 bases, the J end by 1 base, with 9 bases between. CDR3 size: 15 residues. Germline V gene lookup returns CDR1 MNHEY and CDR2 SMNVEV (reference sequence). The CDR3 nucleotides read TGTGCCAGCAGTGCGACAGCGTCTGGGGCCAACGTCCTGACTTTC. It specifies CASSATASGANVLTF.

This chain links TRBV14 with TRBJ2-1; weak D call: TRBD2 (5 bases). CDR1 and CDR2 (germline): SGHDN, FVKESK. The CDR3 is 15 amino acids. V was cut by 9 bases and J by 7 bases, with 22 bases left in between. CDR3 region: CASRPVGGSWNEQFF. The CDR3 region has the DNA TGTGCCAGTCGACCCGTGGGCGGGTCATGGAATGAGCAGTTCTTC.

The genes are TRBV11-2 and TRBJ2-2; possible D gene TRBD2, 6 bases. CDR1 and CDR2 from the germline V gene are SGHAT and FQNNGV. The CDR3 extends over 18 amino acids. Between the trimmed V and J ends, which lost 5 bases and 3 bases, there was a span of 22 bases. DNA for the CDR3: TGTGCCAGCAGCCCGCCCGCAGCGGGCCTGGGTTACACCGGGGAGCTGTTTTTT. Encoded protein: CASSPPAAGLGYTGELFF.

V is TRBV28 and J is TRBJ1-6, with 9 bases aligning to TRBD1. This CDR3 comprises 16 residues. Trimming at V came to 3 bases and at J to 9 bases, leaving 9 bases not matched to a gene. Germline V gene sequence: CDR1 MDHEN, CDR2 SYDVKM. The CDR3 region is CASSFQTGGFGSPLHF. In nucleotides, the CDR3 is TGTGCCAGCAGTTTCCAGACAGGGGGATTTGGTTCACCCCTCCACTTT.

The CDR3 DNA reads as TGTGCCAGCCGGAGGGGGGCCCAAGAGACCCAGTACTTC. Residues: CASRRGAQETQYF. This chain links TRBV25-1 with TRBJ2-5; D may match TRBD1 or TRBD2 (6 bases each). The CDR3 spans 13 residues. V was cut by 8 bases and J by 1 base, with 11 bases left in between. Germline CDR1 reads MGHDK; CDR2 reads SYGVNS. The variable domain in full, completed from reference TRBV25-1 and TRBJ2-5, reads EADIYQTPRYLVIGTGKKITLECSQTMGHDKMYWYQQDPGMELHLIHYSYGVNSTEKGDLSSESTVSRIRTEHFPLTLESARPSHTSQYLCASRRGAQETQYFGPGTRLLVL.

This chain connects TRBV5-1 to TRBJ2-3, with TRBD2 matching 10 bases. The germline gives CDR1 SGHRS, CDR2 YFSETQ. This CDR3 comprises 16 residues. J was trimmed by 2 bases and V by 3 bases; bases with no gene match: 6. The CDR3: CASSWGLASPTDTQYF. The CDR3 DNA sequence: TGCGCCAGCAGCTGGGGACTAGCGTCTCCCACAGATACGCAGTATTTT.

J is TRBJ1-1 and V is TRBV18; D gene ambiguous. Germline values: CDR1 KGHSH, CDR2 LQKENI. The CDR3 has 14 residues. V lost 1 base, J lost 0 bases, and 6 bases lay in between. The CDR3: CASSPLGLNTEAFF. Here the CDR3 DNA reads TGTGCCAGCTCACCACTGGGCTTGAACACTGAAGCTTTCTTT.

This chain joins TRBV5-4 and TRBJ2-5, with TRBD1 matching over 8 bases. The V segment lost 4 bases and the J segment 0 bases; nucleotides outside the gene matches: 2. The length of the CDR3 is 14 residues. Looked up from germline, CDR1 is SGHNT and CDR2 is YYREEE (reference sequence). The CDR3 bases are TGTGCCAGCAGCACGGGACAGGACCAAGAGACCCAGTACTTC. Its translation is CASSTGQDQETQYF.

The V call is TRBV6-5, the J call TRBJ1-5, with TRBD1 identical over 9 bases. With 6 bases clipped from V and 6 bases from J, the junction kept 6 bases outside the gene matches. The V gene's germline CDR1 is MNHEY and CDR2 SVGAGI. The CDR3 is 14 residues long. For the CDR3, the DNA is TGTGCCAGCAGCAAAACAGGGGGCGGTCAGCCCCAGCATTTT. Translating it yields CASSKTGGGQPQHF.

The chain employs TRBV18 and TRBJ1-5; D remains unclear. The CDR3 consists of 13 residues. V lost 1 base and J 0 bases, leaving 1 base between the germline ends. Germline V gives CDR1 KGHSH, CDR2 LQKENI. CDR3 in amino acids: CASSPHSNQPQHF. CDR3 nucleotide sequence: TGTGCCAGCTCACCACATAGCAATCAGCCCCAGCATTTT.

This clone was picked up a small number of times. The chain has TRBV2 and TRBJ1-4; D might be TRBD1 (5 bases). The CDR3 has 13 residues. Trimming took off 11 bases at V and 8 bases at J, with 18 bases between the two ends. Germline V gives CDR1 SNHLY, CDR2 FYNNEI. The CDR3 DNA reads TGTGCCGCTTCGCCGGGGGAGGGAGAAAAACTGTTTTTT. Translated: CAASPGEGEKLFF.

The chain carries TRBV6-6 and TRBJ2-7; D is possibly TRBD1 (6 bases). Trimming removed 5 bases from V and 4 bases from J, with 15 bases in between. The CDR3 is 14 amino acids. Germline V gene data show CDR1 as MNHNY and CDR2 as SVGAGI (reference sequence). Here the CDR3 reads CASSQGQTTYEQYF. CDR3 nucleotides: TGTGCCAGCAGTCAGGGACAAACAACGTACGAGCAGTACTTC.

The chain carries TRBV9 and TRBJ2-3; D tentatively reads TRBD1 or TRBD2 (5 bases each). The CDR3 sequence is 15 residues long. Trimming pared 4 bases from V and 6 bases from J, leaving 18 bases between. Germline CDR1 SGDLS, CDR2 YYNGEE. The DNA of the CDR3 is TGTGCCAGCAGCACGGGACGGATTGCCCCGGATACGCAGTATTTT. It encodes CASSTGRIAPDTQYF.

CDR3 sequence reads: CASSAPGLVGNEQYF. CDR3 DNA: TGTGCCAGCAGCGCCCCGGGACTAGTAGGCAACGAGCAGTACTTC. The chain links TRBV11-1 to TRBJ2-7; 8 bases map to TRBD2. The CDR3 runs 15 residues. V lost 5 bases, J lost 5 bases, and 11 bases stayed unmatched. Germline values: CDR1 SGHAT, CDR2 FQDESV (reference sequence). Together with reference TRBV11-1 and TRBJ2-7, the CDR3 gives the full variable domain: EAEVAQSPRYKITEKSQAVAFWCDPISGHATLYWYRQILGQGPELLVQFQDESVVDDSQLPKDRFSAERLKGVDSTLKIQPAELGDSAMYLCASSAPGLVGNEQYFGPGTRLTVT.

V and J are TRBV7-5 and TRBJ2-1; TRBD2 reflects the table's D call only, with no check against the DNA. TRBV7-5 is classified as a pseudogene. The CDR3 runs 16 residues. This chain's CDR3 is CARSNIAGGPSNEQFF. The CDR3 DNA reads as TGTGCCAGAAGCAATATAGCGGGGGGGCCGAGCAATGAGCAGTTCTTC.

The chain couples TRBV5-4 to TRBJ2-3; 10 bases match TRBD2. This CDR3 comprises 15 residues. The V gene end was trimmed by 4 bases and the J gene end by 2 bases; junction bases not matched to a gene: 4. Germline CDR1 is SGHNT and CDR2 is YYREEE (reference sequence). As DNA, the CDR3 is TGTGCCAGCAGCCCCGGACTAGCGGACACAGATACGCAGTATTTT. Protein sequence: CASSPGLADTDTQYF.

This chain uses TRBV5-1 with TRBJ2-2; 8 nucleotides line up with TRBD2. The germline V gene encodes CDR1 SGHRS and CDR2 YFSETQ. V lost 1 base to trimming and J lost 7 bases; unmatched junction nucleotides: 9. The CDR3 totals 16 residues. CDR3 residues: CASSLMPGGPIGELFF. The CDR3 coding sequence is TGCGCCAGCAGCTTGATGCCGGGGGGGCCGATCGGGGAGCTGTTTTTT.

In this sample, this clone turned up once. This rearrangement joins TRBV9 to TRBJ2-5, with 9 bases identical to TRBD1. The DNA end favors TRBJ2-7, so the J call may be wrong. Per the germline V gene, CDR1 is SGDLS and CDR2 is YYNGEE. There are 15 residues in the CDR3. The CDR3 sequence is CASSRTGDGSYEQYF. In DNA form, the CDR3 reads TGTGCCAGCAGTCGGACAGGGGATGGGTCCTACGAGCAGTACTTC.

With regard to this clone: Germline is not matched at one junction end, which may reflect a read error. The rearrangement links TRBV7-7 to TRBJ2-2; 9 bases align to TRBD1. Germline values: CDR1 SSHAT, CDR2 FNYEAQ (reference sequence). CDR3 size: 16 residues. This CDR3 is CASSLTGGANTGELFF. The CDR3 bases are TGTGCTAGCAGTCTGACAGGGGGTGCGAACACCGGGGAGCTGTTTTTT.

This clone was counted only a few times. CDR3 in amino acids: CASSWSGEQYF. The CDR3 DNA is TGTGCCAGCAGCTGGTCTGGCGAGCAGTACTTC. The chain employs TRBV7-2 and TRBJ2-7; D call uncertain. V lost 4 bases and J 6 bases, leaving 7 bases between the germline ends. The CDR3 consists of 11 residues. The germline CDR1 and CDR2 sequences are SGHTA and FQGNSA.

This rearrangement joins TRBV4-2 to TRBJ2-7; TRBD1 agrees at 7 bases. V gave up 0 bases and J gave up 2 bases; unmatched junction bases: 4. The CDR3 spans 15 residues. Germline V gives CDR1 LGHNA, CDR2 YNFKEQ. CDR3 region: CASSQDWDSTYEQYF. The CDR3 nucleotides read TGTGCCAGCAGCCAAGACTGGGACAGTACCTACGAGCAGTACTTC.

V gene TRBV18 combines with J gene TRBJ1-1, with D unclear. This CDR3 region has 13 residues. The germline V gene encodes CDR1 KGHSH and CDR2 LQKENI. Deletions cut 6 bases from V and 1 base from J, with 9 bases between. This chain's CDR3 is CASSLQKNTEAFF. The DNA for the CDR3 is TGTGCCAGCTCGCTTCAAAAGAACACTGAAGCTTTCTTT.

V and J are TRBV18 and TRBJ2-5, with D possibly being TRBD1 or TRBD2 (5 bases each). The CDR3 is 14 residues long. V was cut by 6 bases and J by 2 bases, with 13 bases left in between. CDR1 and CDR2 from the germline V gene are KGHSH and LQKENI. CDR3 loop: CASSPGTTQETQYF. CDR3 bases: TGTGCCAGCTCCCCCGGGACCACTCAAGAGACCCAGTACTTC. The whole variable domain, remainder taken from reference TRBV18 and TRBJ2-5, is NAGVMQNPRHLVRRRGQEARLRCSPMKGHSHVYWYRQLPEEGLKFMVYLQKENIIDESGMPKERFSAEFPKEGPSILRIQQVVRGDSAAYFCASSPGTTQETQYFGPGTRLLVL.

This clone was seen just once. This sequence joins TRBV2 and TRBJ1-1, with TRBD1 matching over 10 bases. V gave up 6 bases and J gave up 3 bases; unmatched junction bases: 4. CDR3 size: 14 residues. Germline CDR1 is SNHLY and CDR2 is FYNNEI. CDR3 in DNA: TGTGCCAGCAGAGGACAGGGGGGATACACTGAAGCTTTCTTT. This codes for CASRGQGGYTEAFF.

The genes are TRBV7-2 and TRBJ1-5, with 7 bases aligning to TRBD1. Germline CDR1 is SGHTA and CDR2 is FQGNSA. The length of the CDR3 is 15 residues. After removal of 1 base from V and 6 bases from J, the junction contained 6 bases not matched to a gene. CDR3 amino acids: CASSLVGGGGQPQHF. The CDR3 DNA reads TGTGCCAGCAGCTTAGTAGGGGGCGGGGGTCAGCCCCAGCATTTT.

The CDR3 reads CSVVSSGAWDTQYF. DNA for the CDR3: TGCAGCGTTGTAAGTAGCGGGGCTTGGGATACGCAGTATTTT. This chain uses TRBV29-1 with TRBJ2-3; 8 positions agree with TRBD2. Germline V gives CDR1 SQVTM, CDR2 ANQGSEA. V shed 4 bases and J 6 bases; nucleotides not matched to a gene: 9. This CDR3 has 14 amino acids.

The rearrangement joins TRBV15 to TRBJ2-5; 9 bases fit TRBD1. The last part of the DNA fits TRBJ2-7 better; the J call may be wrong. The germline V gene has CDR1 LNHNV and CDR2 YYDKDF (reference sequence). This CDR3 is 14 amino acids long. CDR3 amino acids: CATSMDRGPYEQYF. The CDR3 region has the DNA TGTGCCACCAGCATGGACAGGGGTCCCTACGAGCAGTACTTC.